Listed below are T cell receptor beta chains from one sample, sequenced in a study of blood T cell repertoires in COVID-19. This table comes from immunoSEQ multiplex PCR, and its TCRdb copy is limited to in-frame clones, with some not included. The table includes some 76,000 clones, 80% to 85% detected once. Input material: peripheral blood. These receptors were taken from a human donor in a cohort sampled during active COVID-19. The CDR3 runs from the conserved cysteine through the conserved F or W.

TRBV18 CASSLGQGANTEAFF
TRBV6-1 CASSEGGVSDTQYF
TRBV30 CAWSRNRPSYNSPLHF
TRBV2 CAGRGTDLGNYGYTF
TRBV11-2 CASSFVGGELFF
TRBV6-2/TRBV6-3 CASSFTSGALKNIQYF
TRBV5-1 CASGPWGQGTEAFF
TRBV7-8 CASSPTGLGFGEQFF
TRBV5-1 CASSPRTANSYEQYF
TRBV11-2 CASSFGGAAQETQYF
TRBV5-1 CASSTGQTNTGELFF
TRBV6-1 CASSEAGQNYYEQYF
TRBV10-2 CASSDGDRGVRTEAFF
TRBV13 CASSLKGQGYTSRGYTF
TRBV6-5 CAIAVGENQPQHF
TRBV19 CASSMVGGATADTQYF
TRBV7-9 CASSLRAGTYEQYF
TRBV6-1 CASSDPDLSYEQYF
TRBV27 CASRPGLENNEQFF
TRBV19 CASSLRGGLTKTQYF
TRBV5-5 CASSLTSGGAKDTQYF
TRBV30 CAWNTRDRAAGGEQFF
TRBV29-1 CSVEGDGQGKAFF
TRBV11-3 CASSPDSGGETQYF
TRBV19 CASSIGGAGGYQPQHF
TRBV7-8 CASSPGGTEAFF
TRBV11-1 CASSWTRSGPYEQYF
TRBV6-5 CASSPGTAVYNEQFF
TRBV18 CASSPPGLAGSEQFF
TRBV19 CASRRQGVTGELFF
TRBV5-8 CASSPGMVSNQPQHF
TRBV3-1/TRBV3-2 CASSQAEGTSPLHF
TRBV3-1/TRBV3-2 CASSSGTGVFGELFF
TRBV6-5 CATLIYNEQFF
TRBV5-6 CASAQQGSGNTIYF
TRBV7-3 CASSPQGANTDTQYF
TRBV2 CASNGGAPDYGYTF
TRBV29-1 CSVGQGTEAFF
TRBV18 CASSAGTGGYYEQYF
TRBV3-1/TRBV3-2 CASSQGPGSPLHF
TRBV9 CASSGRPTGSVRGNTIYF
TRBV6-5 CASSHPSQGNQPQHF
TRBV19 CASKRLAGGLQETQYF
TRBV28 CASSYAVAGQGAIPNEKLFF